These 10 T cell receptor beta chains were all obtained from the same sample, sequenced in a study of Ad26.COV2.S vaccination and SARS-CoV-2 variants. Treatment denoted: 15 to 20 received Ad26.COV2.S at low or high dose, single or two shots; 5 received placebo; per-sample allocation not given. It was on day 63 after the first vaccine or placebo injection that samples were taken. Using immunoSEQ multiplex PCR, the repertoire was profiled, and TCRdb retains in-frame clones only, with some absent. Among about 350,000 clones listed, around 84% were seen once. This specimen was peripheral blood, taken in a trial of Ad26.COV2.S vaccine versus placebo. The source is a person aged 18-60 years who received the Ad26.COV2.S COVID-19 vaccine or a placebo.

CDR3 nucleotide sequence: TGTGCCAGCAGCCCCAGGACAGGGGTTCTCACCGGGGAGCTGTTTTTT. Protein: CASSPRTGVLTGELFF. The chain has TRBV9 and TRBJ2-2; 9 positions agree with TRBD1. This CDR3 spans 16 amino acids. V was pared by 4 bases and J by 4 bases, with 8 bases of the junction left unmatched. Germline CDR1 is SGDLS and CDR2 is YYNGEE.

V and J are TRBV12-3 or TRBV12-4 and TRBJ1-1, with D uncertain. The CDR3 loop spans 12 amino acids. V was clipped by 2 bases and J by 7 bases, with 8 bases between them. Written as DNA, the CDR3 is TGTGCCAGCAGTTTACCCCGGGGTGAAGCTTTCTTT. Translation gives CASSLPRGEAFF.

Details on this clone: This specimen includes other DNA sequences encoding the same CDR3. The chain joins TRBV18 to TRBJ2-2; no definite D call. V lost 6 bases and J lost 1, with 6 bases in between. CDR1 KGHSH and CDR2 LQKENI come from the germline V gene. The CDR3 covers 13 residues. The CDR3, as DNA: TGTGCCAGCTCTCCCATGAACACCGGGGAGCTGTTTTTT. Its protein is CASSPMNTGELFF. The full variable domain, in which reference TRBV18 and TRBJ2-2 provide the parts outside the CDR3, is NAGVMQNPRHLVRRRGQEARLRCSPMKGHSHVYWYRQLPEEGLKFMVYLQKENIIDESGMPKERFSAEFPKEGPSILRIQQVVRGDSAAYFCASSPMNTGELFFGEGSRLTVL.

This clone was seen more than once but under ten times. The chain joins TRBV14 to TRBJ1-1; D uncertain. Germline V lookup: CDR1 SGHDN, CDR2 FVKESK. V was trimmed by 4 bases and J by 1 base, leaving 7 bases between them. The CDR3 is made up of 13 amino acids. CDR3 loop: CASSLMGNTEAFF. CDR3 sequence (DNA): TGTGCCAGCAGCCTGATGGGGAACACTGAAGCTTTCTTT.

This chain uses TRBV27 with TRBJ1-1; 7 nucleotides agree with TRBD1. CDR1 and CDR2 from the germline V gene are MNHEY and SMNVEV (reference sequence). J gave up 0 bases and V 5 bases, and 6 bases lay outside the gene matches. The CDR3 extends over 15 amino acids. CDR3 sequence (DNA): TGTGCCAGCAGTCTCCGAGGGGGCTTGAACACTGAAGCTTTCTTT. Its translation is CASSLRGGLNTEAFF.

Comment on this clone: Other DNA sequences in this specimen translate into the identical CDR3. The genes are TRBV5-1 and TRBJ2-7; D remains unclear. The CDR3 covers 12 residues. V lost 0 bases and J 4 bases, leaving 5 bases between the germline ends. Germline V gene sequence: CDR1 SGHRS, CDR2 YFSETQ. CDR3: CASSLGGYEQYF. The CDR3 DNA reads as TGCGCCAGCAGCTTGGGGGGTTACGAGCAGTACTTC.

The gene calls are TRBV2 and TRBJ2-5; D is tentatively TRBD1 or TRBD2 (7 bases each). V lost 5 bases to trimming and J lost 1 base, with 14 bases between them. Germline V gene lookup returns CDR1 SNHLY and CDR2 FYNNEI. The CDR3 totals 15 residues. In DNA form, the CDR3 reads TGTGCCAGCAGTATATCAGGGGGGGCCCAAGAGACCCAGTACTTC. Translated, it gives CASSISGGAQETQYF. Based on the CDR3 plus reference TRBV2 and TRBJ2-5, the full variable domain is EPEVTQTPSHQVTQMGQEVILRCVPISNHLYFYWYRQILGQKVEFLVSFYNNEISEKSEIFDDQFSVERPDGSNFTLKIRSTKLEDSAMYFCASSISGGAQETQYFGPGTRLLVL.

This clone was seen just once. This sequence joins TRBV6-1 and TRBJ1-4, with 9 bases that match TRBD1. J was trimmed by 0 bases and V by 4 bases; bases with no gene match: 9. The germline V gene has CDR1 MNHNS and CDR2 SASEGT. The CDR3 spans 18 residues. Here the CDR3 DNA reads TGTGCCAGCAGTGCATCCCCGGGACAGGGTGCAACTAATGAAAAACTGTTTTTT. It yields the protein CASSASPGQGATNEKLFF.

A single count supports this clone. The chain is built from TRBV9 and TRBJ2-3, with TRBD2 matching over 9 bases. CDR1 is SGDLS, CDR2 YYNGEE, per germline. The junction had 4 bases not matched to a gene; V was cut back by 7 bases and J by 4 bases. CDR3 size: 13 residues. The DNA for the CDR3 is TGTGCCAGCGGGACTAGCCAAGCAGATACGCAGTATTTT. It is translated as CASGTSQADTQYF.

V and J are TRBV6-6 and TRBJ2-5, with D unclear. Germline V gene data show CDR1 as MNHNY and CDR2 as SVGAGI (reference sequence). Trimming cost V 6 bases and J 5 bases, with 10 bases left between them. CDR3 size: 12 residues. This chain's CDR3 is CASSQEGETQYF. DNA for the CDR3: TGTGCCAGCAGCCAGGAAGGGGAGACCCAGTACTTC.